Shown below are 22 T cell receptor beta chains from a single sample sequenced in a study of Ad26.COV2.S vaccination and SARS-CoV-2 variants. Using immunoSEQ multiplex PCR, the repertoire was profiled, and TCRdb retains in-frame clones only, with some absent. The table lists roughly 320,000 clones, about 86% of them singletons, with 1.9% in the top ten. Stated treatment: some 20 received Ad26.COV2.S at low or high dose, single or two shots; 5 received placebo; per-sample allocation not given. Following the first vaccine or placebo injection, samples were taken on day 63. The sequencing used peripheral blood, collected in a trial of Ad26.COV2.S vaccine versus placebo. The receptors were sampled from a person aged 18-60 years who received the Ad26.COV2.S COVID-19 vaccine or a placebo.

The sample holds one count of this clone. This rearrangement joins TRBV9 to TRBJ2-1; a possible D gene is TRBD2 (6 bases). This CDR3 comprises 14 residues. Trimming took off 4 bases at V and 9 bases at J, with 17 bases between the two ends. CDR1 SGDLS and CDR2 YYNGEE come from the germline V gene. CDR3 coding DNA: TGTGCCAGCAGCCCGAACTTGGGACTCCGTGAGCAGTTCTTC. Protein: CASSPNLGLREQFF.

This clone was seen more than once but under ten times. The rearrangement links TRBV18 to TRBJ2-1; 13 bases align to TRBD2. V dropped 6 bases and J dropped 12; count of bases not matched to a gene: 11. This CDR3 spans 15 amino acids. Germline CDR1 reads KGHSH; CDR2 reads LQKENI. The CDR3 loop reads CASSPGLAGVLGQFF. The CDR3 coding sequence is TGTGCCAGCTCGCCCGGACTAGCGGGGGTGCTGGGGCAGTTCTTC.

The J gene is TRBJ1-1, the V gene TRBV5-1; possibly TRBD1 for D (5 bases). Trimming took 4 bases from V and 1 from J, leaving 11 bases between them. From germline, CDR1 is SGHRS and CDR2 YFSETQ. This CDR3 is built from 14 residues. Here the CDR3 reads CASSGGTKNTEAFF. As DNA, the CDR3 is TGCGCCAGCAGCGGCGGGACCAAGAACACTGAAGCTTTCTTT.

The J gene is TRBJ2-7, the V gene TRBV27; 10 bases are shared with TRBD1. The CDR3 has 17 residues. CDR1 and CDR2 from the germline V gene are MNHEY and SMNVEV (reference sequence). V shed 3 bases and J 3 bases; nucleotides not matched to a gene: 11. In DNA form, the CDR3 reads TGTGCCAGCAGTTTTTCCGGACAGGGGGGGTTCTTCTACGAGCAGTACTTC. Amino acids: CASSFSGQGGFFYEQYF.

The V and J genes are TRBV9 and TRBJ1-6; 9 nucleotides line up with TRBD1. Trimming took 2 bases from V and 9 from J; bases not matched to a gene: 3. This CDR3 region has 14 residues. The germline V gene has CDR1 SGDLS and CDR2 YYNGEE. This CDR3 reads CASSVRDRVSPLHF. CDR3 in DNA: TGTGCCAGCAGCGTCCGGGACAGGGTTTCACCCCTCCACTTT.

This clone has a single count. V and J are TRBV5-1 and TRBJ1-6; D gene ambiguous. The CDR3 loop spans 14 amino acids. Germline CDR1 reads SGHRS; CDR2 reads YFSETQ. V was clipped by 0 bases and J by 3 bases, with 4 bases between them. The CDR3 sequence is CASSLDVYNSPLHF. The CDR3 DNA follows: TGCGCCAGCAGCTTGGACGTCTATAATTCACCCCTCCACTTT.

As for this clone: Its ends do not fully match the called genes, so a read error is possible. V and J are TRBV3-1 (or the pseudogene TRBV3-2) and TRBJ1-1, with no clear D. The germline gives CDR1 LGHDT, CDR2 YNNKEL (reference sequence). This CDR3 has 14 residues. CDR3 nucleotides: TGTGCCAGCAGCCCCCGTTGGGTGAACGCTGAAGCTTTCTTT. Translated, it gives CASSPRWVNAEAFF.

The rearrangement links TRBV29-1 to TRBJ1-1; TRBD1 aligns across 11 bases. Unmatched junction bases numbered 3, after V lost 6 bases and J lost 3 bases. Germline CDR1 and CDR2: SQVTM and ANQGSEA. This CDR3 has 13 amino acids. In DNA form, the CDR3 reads TGCAGCGTCCGGGACAGGGGGGACACTGAAGCTTTCTTT. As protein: CSVRDRGDTEAFF.

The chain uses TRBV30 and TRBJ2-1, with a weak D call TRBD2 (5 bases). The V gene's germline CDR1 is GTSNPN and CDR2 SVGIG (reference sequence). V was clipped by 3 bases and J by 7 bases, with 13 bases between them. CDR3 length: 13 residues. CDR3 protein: CAWSAQSGNEQFF. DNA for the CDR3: TGTGCCTGGAGCGCCCAGTCGGGGAATGAGCAGTTCTTC.

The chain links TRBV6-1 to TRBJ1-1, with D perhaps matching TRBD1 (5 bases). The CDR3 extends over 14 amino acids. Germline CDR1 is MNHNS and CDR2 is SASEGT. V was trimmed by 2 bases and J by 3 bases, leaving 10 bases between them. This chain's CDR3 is CASSEFRGDTEAFF. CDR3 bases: TGTGCCAGCAGTGAATTTAGGGGCGACACTGAAGCTTTCTTT.

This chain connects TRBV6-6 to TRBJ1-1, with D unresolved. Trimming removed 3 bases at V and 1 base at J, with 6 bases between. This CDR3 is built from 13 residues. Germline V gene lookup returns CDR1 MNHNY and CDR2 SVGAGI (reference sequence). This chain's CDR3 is CASSYRANTEAFF. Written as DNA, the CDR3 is TGTGCCAGCAGTTATAGGGCGAACACTGAAGCTTTCTTT.

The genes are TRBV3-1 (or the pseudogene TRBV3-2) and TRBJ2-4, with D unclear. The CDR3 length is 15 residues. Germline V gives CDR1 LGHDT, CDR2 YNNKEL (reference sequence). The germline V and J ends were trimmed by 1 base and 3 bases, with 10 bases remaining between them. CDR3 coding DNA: TGTGCCAGCAGCCAAGTTTTGGTCGGCAAAAACATTCAGTACTTC. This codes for CASSQVLVGKNIQYF.

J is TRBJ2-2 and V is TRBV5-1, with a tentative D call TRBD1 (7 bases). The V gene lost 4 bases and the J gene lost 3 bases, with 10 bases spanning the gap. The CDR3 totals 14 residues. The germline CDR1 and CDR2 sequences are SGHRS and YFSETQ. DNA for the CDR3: TGCGCCAGCAGCCGGGGGACAGACACCGGGGAGCTGTTTTTT. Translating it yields CASSRGTDTGELFF.

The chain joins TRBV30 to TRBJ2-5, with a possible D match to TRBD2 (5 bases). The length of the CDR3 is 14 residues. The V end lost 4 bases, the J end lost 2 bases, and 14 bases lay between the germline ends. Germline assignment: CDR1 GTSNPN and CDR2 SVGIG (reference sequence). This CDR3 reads CAWTDSRAQETQYF. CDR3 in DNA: TGTGCCTGGACGGACTCCCGGGCTCAAGAGACCCAGTACTTC.

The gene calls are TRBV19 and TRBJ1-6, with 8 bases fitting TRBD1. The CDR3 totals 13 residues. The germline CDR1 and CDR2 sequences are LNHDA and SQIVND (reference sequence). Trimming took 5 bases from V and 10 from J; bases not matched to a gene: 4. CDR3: CASSGDRRSPLHF. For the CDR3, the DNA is TGTGCCAGTAGTGGGGACAGGAGGTCACCCCTCCACTTT.

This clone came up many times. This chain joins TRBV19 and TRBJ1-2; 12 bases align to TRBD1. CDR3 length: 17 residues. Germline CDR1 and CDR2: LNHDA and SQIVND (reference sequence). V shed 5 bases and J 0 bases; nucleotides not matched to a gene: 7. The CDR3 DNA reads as TGTGCCAGTAGTCGGGACAGGGGGCGAGTTGCTAACTATGGCTACACCTTC. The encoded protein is CASSRDRGRVANYGYTF. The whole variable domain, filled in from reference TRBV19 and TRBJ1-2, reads DGGITQSPKYLFRKEGQNVTLSCEQNLNHDAMYWYRQDPGQGLRLIYYSQIVNDFQKGDIAEGYSVSREKKESFPLTVTSAQKNPTAFYLCASSRDRGRVANYGYTFGSGTRLTVV.

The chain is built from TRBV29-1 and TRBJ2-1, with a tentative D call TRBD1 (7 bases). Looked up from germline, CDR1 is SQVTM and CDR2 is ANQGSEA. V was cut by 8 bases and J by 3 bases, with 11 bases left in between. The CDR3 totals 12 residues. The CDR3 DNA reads TGCAGCTCAGGGGGGTTCTACAATGAGCAGTTCTTC. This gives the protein CSSGGFYNEQFF.

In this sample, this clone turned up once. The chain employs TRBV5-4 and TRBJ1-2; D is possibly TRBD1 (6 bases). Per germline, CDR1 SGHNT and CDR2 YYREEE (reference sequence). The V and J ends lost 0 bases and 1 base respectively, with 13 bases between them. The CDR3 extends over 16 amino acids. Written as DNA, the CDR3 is TGTGCCAGCAGCTTGGATGGGGGGGCCCGTAACTATGGCTACACCTTC. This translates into CASSLDGGARNYGYTF.

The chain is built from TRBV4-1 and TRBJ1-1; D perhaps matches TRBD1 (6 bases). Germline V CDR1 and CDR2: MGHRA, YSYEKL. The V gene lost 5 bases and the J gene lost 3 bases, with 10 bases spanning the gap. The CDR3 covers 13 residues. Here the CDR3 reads CASSLQGDTEAFF. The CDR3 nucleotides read TGCGCCAGCAGCTTACAGGGCGACACTGAAGCTTTCTTT.

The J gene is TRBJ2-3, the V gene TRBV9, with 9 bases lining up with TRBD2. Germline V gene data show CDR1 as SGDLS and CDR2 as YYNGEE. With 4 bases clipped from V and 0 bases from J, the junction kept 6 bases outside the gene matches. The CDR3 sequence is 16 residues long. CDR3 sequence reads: CASSTSTSGSTDTQYF. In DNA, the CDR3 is TGTGCCAGCAGCACGTCGACTAGCGGAAGCACAGATACGCAGTATTTT. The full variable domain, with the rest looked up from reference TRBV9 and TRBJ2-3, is DSGVTQTPKHLITATGQRVTLRCSPRSGDLSVYWYQQSLDQGLQFLIQYYNGEERAKGNILERFSAQQFPDLHSELNLSSLELGDSALYFCASSTSTSGSTDTQYFGPGTRLTVL.

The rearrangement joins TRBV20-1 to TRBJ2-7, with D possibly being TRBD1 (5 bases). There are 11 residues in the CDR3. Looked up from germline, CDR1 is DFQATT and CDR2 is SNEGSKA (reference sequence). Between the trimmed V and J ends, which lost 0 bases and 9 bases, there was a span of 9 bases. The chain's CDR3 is CSARDQGAQYF. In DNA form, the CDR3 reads TGCAGTGCTAGAGACCAAGGGGCGCAGTACTTC.

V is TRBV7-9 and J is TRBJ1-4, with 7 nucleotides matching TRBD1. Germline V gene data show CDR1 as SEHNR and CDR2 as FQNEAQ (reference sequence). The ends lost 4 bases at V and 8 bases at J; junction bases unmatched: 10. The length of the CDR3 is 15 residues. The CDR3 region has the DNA TGTGCCAGCAGCTCCGGGACAGTCACCTTCGAAAAACTGTTTTTT. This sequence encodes CASSSGTVTFEKLFF.